A single sample is the source of the 3 T cell receptor beta chains below, sequenced in a study of T cell repertoires in cytomegalovirus infection. For these TCRs, the target antigens are not known. TCRdb used MiXCR to reprocess the reads, holding one entry per CDR3 protein. The sample lists around 300,000 distinct CDR3 sequences, about 20% occurring once. The material sequenced was cultured PBMCs, taken from culture after CMV antigen stimulation. All receptors derive from a human donor in good health (CMV status not recorded). Some clones in this sample may be carry-over from other donors' samples.

This clonotype was observed many times. The genes are TRBV7-2 and TRBJ2-1, with TRBD2 identical over 15 bases. The CDR3 covers 19 residues. The trim removed 2 bases at V and 0 bases at J, leaving 5 bases unmatched. In germline, CDR1 is SGHTA, CDR2 FQGNSA. The CDR3 spells CASSLLGTSGGSSYNEQFF. The DNA of the CDR3 is TGTGCCAGCAGCTTATTAGGGACTAGCGGGGGGAGCTCCTACAATGAGCAGTTCTTC.

This clonotype showed up many times. This rearrangement joins TRBV7-3 to TRBJ2-3; no reliable D call. This CDR3 has 11 residues. Germline V gives CDR1 SGHTA, CDR2 FQGTGA. Trimming took 2 bases from V and 7 from J, leaving 4 bases between them. CDR3 region: CASSLDNTQYF. CDR3 sequence (DNA): TGTGCCAGCAGCTTAGACAATACGCAGTATTTT. Using reference TRBV7-3 and TRBJ2-3 for the parts outside the CDR3, the full variable domain is GAGVSQTPSNKVTEKGKYVELRCDPISGHTALYWYRQSLGQGPEFLIYFQGTGAADDSGLPNDRFFAVRPEGSVSTLKIQRTERGDSAVYLCASSLDNTQYFGPGTRLTVL.

J is TRBJ2-3 and V is TRBV20-1; 9 positions match TRBD2. V dropped 1 base and J dropped 4; count of bases not matched to a gene: 0. Germline loops: CDR1 DFQATT, CDR2 SNEGSKA (reference sequence). The CDR3 contains 13 residues. CDR3 loop: CSARGLAADTQYF. The CDR3 bases are TGCAGTGCTAGAGGACTAGCGGCAGATACGCAGTATTTT.